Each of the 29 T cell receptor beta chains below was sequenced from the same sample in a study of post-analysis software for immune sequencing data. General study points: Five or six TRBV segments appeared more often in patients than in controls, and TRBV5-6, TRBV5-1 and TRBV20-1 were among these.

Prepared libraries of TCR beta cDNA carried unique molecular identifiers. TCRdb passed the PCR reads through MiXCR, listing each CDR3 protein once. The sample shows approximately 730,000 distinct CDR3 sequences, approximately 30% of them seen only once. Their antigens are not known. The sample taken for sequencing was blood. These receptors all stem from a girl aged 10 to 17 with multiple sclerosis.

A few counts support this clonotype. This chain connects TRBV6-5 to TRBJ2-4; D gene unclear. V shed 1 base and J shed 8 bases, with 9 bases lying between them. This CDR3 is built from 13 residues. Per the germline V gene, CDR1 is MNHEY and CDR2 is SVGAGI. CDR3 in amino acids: CASSYFAGDIQYF. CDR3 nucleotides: TGTGCCAGCAGTTACTTCGCTGGGGACATTCAGTACTTC.

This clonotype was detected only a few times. The CDR3 bases are TGTGCCAGCAGCTTACCGGGACAGGGCCAGGGTGAGCAGTTCTTC. Protein product: CASSLPGQGQGEQFF. V is TRBV5-6 and J is TRBJ2-1, with 9 bases aligning to TRBD1. The trim removed 2 bases at V and 9 bases at J, leaving 9 bases unmatched. The CDR3 length is 15 residues. Germline CDR1 SGHDT, CDR2 YYEEEE.

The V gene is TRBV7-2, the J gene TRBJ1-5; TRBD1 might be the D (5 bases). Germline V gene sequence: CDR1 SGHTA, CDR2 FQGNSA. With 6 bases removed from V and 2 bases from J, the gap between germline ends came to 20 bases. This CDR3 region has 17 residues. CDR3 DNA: TGTGCCAGCAGTCAGGGACGCCACTCCGGTGGCAATCAGCCCCAGCATTTT. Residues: CASSQGRHSGGNQPQHF.

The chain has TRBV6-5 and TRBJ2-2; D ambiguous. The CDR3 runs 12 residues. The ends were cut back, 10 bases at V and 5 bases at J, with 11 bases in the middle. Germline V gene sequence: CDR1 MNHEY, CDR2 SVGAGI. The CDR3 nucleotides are TGTGCCACCCGAACCGTGACCGGGGAGCTGTTTTTT. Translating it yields CATRTVTGELFF.

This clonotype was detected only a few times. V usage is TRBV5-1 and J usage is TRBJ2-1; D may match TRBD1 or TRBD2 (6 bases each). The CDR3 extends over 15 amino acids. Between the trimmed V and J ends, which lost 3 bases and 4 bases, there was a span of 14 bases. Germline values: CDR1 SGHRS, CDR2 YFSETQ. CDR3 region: CASSWGAGSYNEQFF. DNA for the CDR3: TGCGCCAGCAGCTGGGGGGCGGGCTCATACAATGAGCAGTTCTTC.

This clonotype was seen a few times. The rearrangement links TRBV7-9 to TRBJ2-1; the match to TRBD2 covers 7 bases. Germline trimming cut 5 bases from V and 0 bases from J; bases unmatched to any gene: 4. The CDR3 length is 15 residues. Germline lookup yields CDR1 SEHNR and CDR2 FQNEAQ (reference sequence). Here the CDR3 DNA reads TGTGCCAGCAGCCCCACTAGCGCCTCCTACAATGAGCAGTTCTTC. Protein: CASSPTSASYNEQFF.

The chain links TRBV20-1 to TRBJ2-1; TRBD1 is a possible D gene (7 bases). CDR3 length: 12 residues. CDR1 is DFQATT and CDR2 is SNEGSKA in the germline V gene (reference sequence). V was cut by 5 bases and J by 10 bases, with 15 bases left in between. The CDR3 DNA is TGCAGTGCTGACAGGGTTGGGAGGGAGCAGTTCTTC. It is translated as CSADRVGREQFF.

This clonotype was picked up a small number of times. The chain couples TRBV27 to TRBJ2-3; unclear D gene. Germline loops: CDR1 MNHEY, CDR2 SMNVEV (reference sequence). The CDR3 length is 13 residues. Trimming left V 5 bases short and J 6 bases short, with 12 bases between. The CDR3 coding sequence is TGTGCCAGCAGTAACGGCTTGGGGGATACGCAGTATTTT. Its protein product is CASSNGLGDTQYF.

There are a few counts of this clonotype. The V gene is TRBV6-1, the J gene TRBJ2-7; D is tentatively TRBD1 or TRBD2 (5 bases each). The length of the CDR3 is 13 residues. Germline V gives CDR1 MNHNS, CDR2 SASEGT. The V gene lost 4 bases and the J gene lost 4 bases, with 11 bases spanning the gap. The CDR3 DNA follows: TGTGCCAGCAGTGTGGGGACCGAGTACGAGCAGTACTTC. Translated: CASSVGTEYEQYF.

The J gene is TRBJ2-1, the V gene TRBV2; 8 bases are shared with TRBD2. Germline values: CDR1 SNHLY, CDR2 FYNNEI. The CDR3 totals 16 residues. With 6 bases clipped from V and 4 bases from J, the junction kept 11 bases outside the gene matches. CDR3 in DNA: TGTGCCAGCAGACCCGCTATAGCGGGGAAATACAATGAGCAGTTCTTC. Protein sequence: CASRPAIAGKYNEQFF.

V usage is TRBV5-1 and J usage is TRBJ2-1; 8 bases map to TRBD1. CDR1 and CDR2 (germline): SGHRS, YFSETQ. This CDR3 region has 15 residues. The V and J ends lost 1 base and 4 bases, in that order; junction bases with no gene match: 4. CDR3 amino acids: CASSLMGQDYNEQFF. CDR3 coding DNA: TGCGCCAGCAGCTTGATGGGACAGGATTACAATGAGCAGTTCTTC.

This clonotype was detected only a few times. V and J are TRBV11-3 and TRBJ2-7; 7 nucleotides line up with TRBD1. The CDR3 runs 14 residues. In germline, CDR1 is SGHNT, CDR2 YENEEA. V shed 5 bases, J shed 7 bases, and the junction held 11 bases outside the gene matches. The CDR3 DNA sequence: TGTGCCAGCAGCCCCCGGACAGGCGAAGGTGAGCAGTACTTC. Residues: CASSPRTGEGEQYF.

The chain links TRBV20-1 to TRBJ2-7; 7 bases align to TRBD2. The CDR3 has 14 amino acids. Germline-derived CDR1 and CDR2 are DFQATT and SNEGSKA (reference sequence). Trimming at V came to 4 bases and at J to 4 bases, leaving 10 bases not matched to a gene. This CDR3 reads CSATPGAGRYEQYF. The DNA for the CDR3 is TGCAGTGCTACCCCGGGAGCGGGAAGGTACGAGCAGTACTTC.

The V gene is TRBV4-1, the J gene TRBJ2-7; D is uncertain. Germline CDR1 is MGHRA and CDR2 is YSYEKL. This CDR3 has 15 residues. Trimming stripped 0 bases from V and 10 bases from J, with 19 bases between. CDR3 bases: TGCGCCAGCAGCCAAGAGACTGGCCAGCAATCCGCTCAGTACTTC. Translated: CASSQETGQQSAQYF.

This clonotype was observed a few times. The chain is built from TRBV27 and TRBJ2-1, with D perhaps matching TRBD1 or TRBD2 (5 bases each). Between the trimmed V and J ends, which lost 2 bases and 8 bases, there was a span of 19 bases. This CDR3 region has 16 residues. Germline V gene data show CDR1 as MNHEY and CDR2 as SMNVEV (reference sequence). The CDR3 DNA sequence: TGTGCCAGCAGTTTACTGGGGACCGGGTCCAGGCATGAGCAGTTCTTC. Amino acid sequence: CASSLLGTGSRHEQFF.

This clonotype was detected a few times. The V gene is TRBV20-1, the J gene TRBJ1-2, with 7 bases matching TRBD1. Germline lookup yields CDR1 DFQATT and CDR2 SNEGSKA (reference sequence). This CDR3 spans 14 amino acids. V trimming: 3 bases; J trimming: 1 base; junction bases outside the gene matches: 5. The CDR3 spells CSASTGVGNYGYTF. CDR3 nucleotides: TGCAGTGCTAGTACAGGGGTGGGTAACTATGGCTACACCTTC.

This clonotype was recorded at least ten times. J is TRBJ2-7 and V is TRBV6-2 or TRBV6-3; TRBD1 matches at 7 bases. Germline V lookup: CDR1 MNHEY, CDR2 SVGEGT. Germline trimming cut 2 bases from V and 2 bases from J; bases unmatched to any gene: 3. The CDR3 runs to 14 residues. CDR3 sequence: CASSYRTGPYEQYF. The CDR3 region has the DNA TGTGCCAGCAGTTACCGGACAGGCCCCTACGAGCAGTACTTC.

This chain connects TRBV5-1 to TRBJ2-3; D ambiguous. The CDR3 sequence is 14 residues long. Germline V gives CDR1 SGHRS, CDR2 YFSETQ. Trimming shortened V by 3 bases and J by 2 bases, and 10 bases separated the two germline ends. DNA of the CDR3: TGCGCCAGCAGCTACTCCCGCCTCACAGATACGCAGTATTTT. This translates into CASSYSRLTDTQYF.

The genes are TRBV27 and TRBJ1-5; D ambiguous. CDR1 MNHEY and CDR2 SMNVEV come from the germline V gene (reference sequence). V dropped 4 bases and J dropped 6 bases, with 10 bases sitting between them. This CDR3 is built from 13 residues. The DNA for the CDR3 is TGTGCCAGCAGTTCCCAAGAGAGTCAGCCCCAGCATTTT. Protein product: CASSSQESQPQHF.

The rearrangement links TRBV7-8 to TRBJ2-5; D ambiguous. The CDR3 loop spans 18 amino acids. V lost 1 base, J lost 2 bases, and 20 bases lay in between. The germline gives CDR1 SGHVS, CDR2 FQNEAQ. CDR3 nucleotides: TGTGCCAGCAGCTTAGAGGGCAGGAGCCTTTTAGGACAAGAGACCCAGTACTTC. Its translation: CASSLEGRSLLGQETQYF.

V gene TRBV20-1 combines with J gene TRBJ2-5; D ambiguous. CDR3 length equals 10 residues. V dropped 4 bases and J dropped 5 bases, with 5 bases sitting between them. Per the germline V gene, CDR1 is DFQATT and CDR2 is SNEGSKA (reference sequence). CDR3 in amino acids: CSAIKETQYF. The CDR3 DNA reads TGCAGTGCTATTAAGGAGACCCAGTACTTC.

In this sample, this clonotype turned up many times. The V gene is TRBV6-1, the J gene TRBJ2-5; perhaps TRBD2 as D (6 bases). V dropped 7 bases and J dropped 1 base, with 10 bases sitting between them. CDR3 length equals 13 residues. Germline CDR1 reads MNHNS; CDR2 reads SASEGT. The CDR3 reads CASKAGPQETQYF. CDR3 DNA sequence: TGTGCCAGCAAGGCGGGACCCCAAGAGACCCAGTACTTC.

CDR3 bases: TGTGCCAGCAGCCCTACTAGCGGGGGGGCATTTAATGAGCAGTTCTTC. Its translation is CASSPTSGGAFNEQFF. The V gene is TRBV7-2, the J gene TRBJ2-1, with TRBD2 matching 13 bases. Germline-derived CDR1 and CDR2 are SGHTA and FQGNSA. The CDR3 covers 16 residues. Trimming at V came to 5 bases and at J to 7 bases, leaving 8 bases not matched to a gene.

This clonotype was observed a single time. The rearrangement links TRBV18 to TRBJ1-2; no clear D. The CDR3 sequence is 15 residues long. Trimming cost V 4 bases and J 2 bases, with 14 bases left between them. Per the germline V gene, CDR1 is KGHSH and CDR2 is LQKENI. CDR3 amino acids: CASSLDTLRNYGYTF. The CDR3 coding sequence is TGTGCCAGCTCACTAGATACTCTGAGGAACTATGGCTACACCTTC.

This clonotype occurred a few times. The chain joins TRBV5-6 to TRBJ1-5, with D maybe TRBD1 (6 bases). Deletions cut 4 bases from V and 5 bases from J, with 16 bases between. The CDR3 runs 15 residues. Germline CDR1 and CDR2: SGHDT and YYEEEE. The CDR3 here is CASSLGGRLDQPQHF. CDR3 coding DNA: TGTGCCAGCAGCCTGGGGGGCAGGTTGGATCAGCCCCAGCATTTT.

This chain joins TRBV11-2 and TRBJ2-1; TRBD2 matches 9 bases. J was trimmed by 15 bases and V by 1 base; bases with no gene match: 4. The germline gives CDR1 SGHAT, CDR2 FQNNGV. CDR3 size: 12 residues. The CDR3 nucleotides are TGTGCCAGCAGCTTAGGGAGGCGGGAGGGGTTCTTC. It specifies CASSLGRREGFF.

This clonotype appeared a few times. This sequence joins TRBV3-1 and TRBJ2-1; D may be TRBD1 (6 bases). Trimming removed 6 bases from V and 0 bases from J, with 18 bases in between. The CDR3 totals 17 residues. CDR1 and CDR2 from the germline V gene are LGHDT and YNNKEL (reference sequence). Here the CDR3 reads CASSQFPTGSSYNEQFF. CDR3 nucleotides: TGTGCCAGCAGTCAATTTCCTACAGGGAGCTCCTACAATGAGCAGTTCTTC.

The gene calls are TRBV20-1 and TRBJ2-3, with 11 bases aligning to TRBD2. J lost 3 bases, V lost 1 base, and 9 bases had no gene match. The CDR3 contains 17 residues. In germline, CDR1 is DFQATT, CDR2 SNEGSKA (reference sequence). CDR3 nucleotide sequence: TGCAGTGCTAGAGCCCGACTAGCGGGACGGGTGACAGATACGCAGTATTTT. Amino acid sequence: CSARARLAGRVTDTQYF.

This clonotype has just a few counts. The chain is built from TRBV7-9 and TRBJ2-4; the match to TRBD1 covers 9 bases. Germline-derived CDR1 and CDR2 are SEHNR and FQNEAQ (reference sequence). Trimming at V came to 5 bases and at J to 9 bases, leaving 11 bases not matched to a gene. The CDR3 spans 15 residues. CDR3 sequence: CASSRAGQGRGIQYF. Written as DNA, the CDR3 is TGTGCCAGCAGCCGCGCAGGACAGGGGCGAGGCATTCAGTACTTC.